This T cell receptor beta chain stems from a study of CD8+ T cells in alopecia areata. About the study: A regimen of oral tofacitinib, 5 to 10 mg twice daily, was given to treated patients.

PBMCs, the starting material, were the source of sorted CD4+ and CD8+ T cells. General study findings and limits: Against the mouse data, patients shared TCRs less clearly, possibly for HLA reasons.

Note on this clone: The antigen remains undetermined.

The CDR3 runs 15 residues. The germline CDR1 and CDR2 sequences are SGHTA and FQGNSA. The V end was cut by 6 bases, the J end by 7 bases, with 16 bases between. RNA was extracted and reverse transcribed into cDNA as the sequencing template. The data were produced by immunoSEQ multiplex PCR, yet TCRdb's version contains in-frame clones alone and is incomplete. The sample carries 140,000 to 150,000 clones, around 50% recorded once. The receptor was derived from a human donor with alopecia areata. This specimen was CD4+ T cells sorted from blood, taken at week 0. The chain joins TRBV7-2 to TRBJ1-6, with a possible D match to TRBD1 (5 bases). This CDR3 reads CASRSGSTENSPLHF. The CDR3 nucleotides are TGTGCCAGCAGATCGGGATCGACAGAGAATTCACCCCTCCACTTT.